The clone carrying this T cell receptor beta chain was counted a few times. Its target is not known. The sample originates from a study of beta chain features in type 1 diabetes. The CDR3 is made up of 11 amino acids. Germline CDR1 and CDR2: SGHNT and YENEEA. With 6 bases removed from V and 2 bases from J, the gap between germline ends came to 3 bases. Investigators reverse transcribed all isolated RNA, so they sequenced expressed TCRB transcripts. Some clones are missing from TCRdb's copy, which holds only in-frame ones; the method was immunoSEQ multiplex PCR. This table holds about 740,000 clones, around 15% found once. The study, taken as a whole, reports: Lower insertion and higher deletion counts appeared at VDJ junctions in type 1 diabetes patients. TCRB CDR3 length was moderately but significantly reduced in all four CD4+ subsets of Type 1 diabetes patients. Across patients, naive, central memory and Treg TCRB repertoires exhibited apparently greater similarity than was observed across healthy donors.

What was sequenced was naive CD4+ T cells from blood. This clonotype was obtained from a young man with type 1 diabetes. The chain combines TRBV11-3 with TRBJ2-3; D not certain. The CDR3 sequence is CASSITDTQYF. CDR3 DNA sequence: TGTGCCAGCAGTATCACAGATACGCAGTATTTT.